This T cell receptor beta chain was sequenced during a study of beta chain features in type 1 diabetes. As for the study in general: Sorted cell examination encompassed about 110 million cells across all samples. General study findings and limits: Researchers reported that naive, central memory and Treg TCRB repertoires appeared more similar in patients than in healthy donors. The study found moderately but significantly shorter TCRB CDR3s in all four CD4+ subsets of Type 1 diabetes patients.

Cells sorted by CD45RO/CCR7/CD25/CD127/CD95/CD27 comprised CD4+ naive, central memory, regulatory and stem cell-like memory cells. V trimming: 9 bases; J trimming: 2 bases; junction bases outside the gene matches: 11. From germline, CDR1 is SGHRS and CDR2 YFSETQ. The CDR3 consists of 15 residues. Details on this clone: Its antigen is still unknown.

The whole isolated RNA underwent reverse transcription, so sequencing captured expressed TCRB transcripts. The assay was immunoSEQ multiplex PCR, and TCRdb's table has in-frame clones only and misses some. The sample contains 450,000 or so clones, about an eighth of which appear only once. The sample taken for sequencing was naive CD4+ T cells from blood. V usage is TRBV5-1 and J usage is TRBJ2-5; TRBD1 agrees at 9 bases. The origin of this receptor is a woman younger than 35 in good health. CDR3 coding DNA: TGCGCCACCAAGCGAGGGGGACAGGGACAAGAGACCCAGTACTTC. It is translated as CATKRGGQGQETQYF.